This TCR beta chain was sequenced in a study of cytomegalovirus exposure and HLA in healthy donors. Primers: 60 Vbeta forward and 13 Jbeta reverse. TCRdb's copy holds only in-frame clones and misses some; the assay was immunoSEQ multiplex PCR. This table has 120,000 or so clones, more than 80% appearing once. The V gene's germline CDR1 is SNHLY and CDR2 FYNNEI. This CDR3 is built from 15 residues. The J segment lost 2 bases and the V segment lost 5 bases, leaving 3 bases of the junction unmatched. The chain recombines TRBV2 with TRBJ2-3; the match to TRBD2 covers 11 bases. The sequence was collected from a man aged 25 to 45 in good health and CMV-seropositive. Material: PBMCs. The CDR3 loop is CASSRLAGFTDTQYF. CDR3 nucleotide sequence: TGTGCCAGCAGTAGACTAGCGGGGTTCACAGATACGCAGTATTTT.